This T cell receptor (beta chain) was sequenced during a study of T cells in Graves' hyperthyroidism and ophthalmopathy. The investigators amplified TCR beta CDR3 regions from RNA transcripts. The HTBI set primed first-round TCR CDR3 RT-PCR. TCRdb called the multiplex PCR reads again in MiXCR, with one record for every CDR3 protein. The sample contains about 350,000 distinct CDR3 sequences, approximately 14% of which appear only once. The table lists this clonotype with a few counts. Germline trimming cut 6 bases from V and 3 bases from J; bases unmatched to any gene: 8. The CDR3 has 15 amino acids. This clonotype originated in a woman aged 55-70 years with Graves' ophthalmopathy. The sample taken for sequencing was blood. The V and J genes are TRBV12-3 or TRBV12-4 and TRBJ1-1; 9 nucleotides line up with TRBD1. The DNA of the CDR3 is TGTGCCAGCAGCCATCGGACAGGGGAGGACACTGAAGCTTTCTTT. It translates to CASSHRTGEDTEAFF.